The 13 T cell receptor beta chains listed next were all sequenced from one sample in a study of CD8 T cells in Susac syndrome. With random hexamers, reverse transcription was performed on roughly 0.45 to 1 ug of RNA. TCRdb analysed the immunoSEQ multiplex PCR reads with MiXCR anew, one entry per CDR3 protein. The sample contains about 130,000 distinct CDR3 sequences, 91% of which appear only once. Sequencing was done on a sample of CD8+ T cells from PBMCs. These receptor sequences come from a human donor with multiple sclerosis.

The CDR3 DNA follows: TGTGCCAGCAGTTTTACGACACCCCCTTACGAGCAGTACTTC. This translates into CASSFTTPPYEQYF. The chain employs TRBV28 and TRBJ2-7; no clear D gene. The germline V gene has CDR1 MDHEN and CDR2 SYDVKM. The CDR3 has 14 residues. The V gene lost 3 bases and the J gene lost 4 bases, with 13 bases spanning the gap.

The chain uses TRBV4-1 and TRBJ1-1; D gene ambiguous. Trimming stripped 1 base from V and 6 bases from J, with 9 bases between. CDR1 MGHRA and CDR2 YSYEKL come from the germline V gene. The CDR3 extends over 13 amino acids. The CDR3 coding sequence is TGCGCCAGCAGCCAAGGCGTGGCATCTGAAGCTTTCTTT. This codes for CASSQGVASEAFF.

This chain's CDR3 is CASRTTGDEQYF. CDR3 DNA: TGTGCCAGCAGAACAACAGGGGACGAGCAGTACTTC. The chain has TRBV27 and TRBJ2-7; 7 bases align to TRBD1. Trimming cost V 6 bases and J 5 bases; bases outside gene matches: 4. From germline, CDR1 is MNHEY and CDR2 SMNVEV (reference sequence). The CDR3 contains 12 residues.

The chain employs TRBV19 and TRBJ1-5, with 7 nucleotides matching TRBD1. V lost 6 bases and J lost 4; bases outside the gene matches: 9. This CDR3 has 15 amino acids. Germline V gene lookup returns CDR1 LNHDA and CDR2 SQIVND (reference sequence). CDR3 in amino acids: CASRLEQGLNQPQHF. The CDR3 nucleotides are TGTGCCAGTAGATTAGAACAGGGGCTAAATCAGCCCCAGCATTTT.

This clonotype appeared a single time. The V gene is TRBV5-6, the J gene TRBJ2-7, with TRBD2 identical over 7 bases. This CDR3 is 16 amino acids long. In germline, CDR1 is SGHDT, CDR2 YYEEEE. With V trimmed by 4 bases and J by 6 bases, 16 bases remained unmatched. The CDR3 coding sequence is TGTGCCAGCAGCGGGGGGGTTGTCTCGCGCCCAGCCGAGCAGTACTTC. This sequence encodes CASSGGVVSRPAEQYF. Full variable domain (rest looked up from reference TRBV5-6 and TRBJ2-7): DAGVTQSPTHLIKTRGQQVTLRCSPKSGHDTVSWYQQALGQGPQFIFQYYEEEERQRGNFPDRFSGHQFPNYSSELNVNALLLGDSALYLCASSGGVVSRPAEQYFGPGTRLTVT.

This chain joins TRBV19 and TRBJ2-2, with D tentatively TRBD1 (5 bases). The CDR3 totals 14 residues. Germline V CDR1 and CDR2: LNHDA, SQIVND (reference sequence). V lost 6 bases and J lost 0, with 8 bases in between. This chain's CDR3 is CASSPGTNTGELFF. CDR3 coding DNA: TGTGCCAGTAGCCCAGGGACGAACACCGGGGAGCTGTTTTTT.

The chain has TRBV27 and TRBJ2-7; TRBD2 aligns across 7 bases. Trimming at V came to 4 bases and at J to 4 bases, leaving 7 bases not matched to a gene. Germline loops: CDR1 MNHEY, CDR2 SMNVEV (reference sequence). The CDR3 runs 14 residues. The CDR3 DNA reads TGTGCCAGCAGTTCCTCGACTAGCCTATACGAGCAGTACTTC. Protein sequence: CASSSSTSLYEQYF.

The chain recombines TRBV29-1 with TRBJ2-7, with D perhaps TRBD2 (6 bases). The CDR3 is 15 amino acids. Trimming removed 0 bases from V and 0 bases from J, with 12 bases in between. CDR1 is SQVTM and CDR2 is ANQGSEA in the germline V gene. The CDR3 loop reads CSVEDRASDSYEQYF. The CDR3 region has the DNA TGCAGCGTTGAAGATCGGGCTAGCGACTCCTACGAGCAGTACTTC.

The chain uses TRBV19 and TRBJ1-5; D is unclear. The CDR3 loop spans 14 amino acids. Trimming stripped 5 bases from V and 5 bases from J, with 13 bases between. The germline CDR1 and CDR2 sequences are LNHDA and SQIVND (reference sequence). CDR3: CASSFGLGDQPQHF. The CDR3 coding sequence is TGTGCCAGTAGTTTCGGACTCGGCGATCAGCCCCAGCATTTT. Full variable domain (missing parts from reference TRBV19 and TRBJ1-5): DGGITQSPKYLFRKEGQNVTLSCEQNLNHDAMYWYRQDPGQGLRLIYYSQIVNDFQKGDIAEGYSVSREKKESFPLTVTSAQKNPTAFYLCASSFGLGDQPQHFGDGTRLSIL.

This clonotype appeared once. The chain links TRBV19 to TRBJ1-2, with D possibly being TRBD1 (5 bases). V was clipped by 6 bases and J by 5 bases, with 13 bases between them. From germline, CDR1 is LNHDA and CDR2 SQIVND (reference sequence). The CDR3 totals 13 residues. The CDR3 sequence is CASRMTAPYGYTF. For the CDR3, the DNA is TGTGCCAGTAGGATGACAGCCCCGTATGGCTACACCTTC.

The chain joins TRBV27 to TRBJ2-3; 7 nucleotides line up with TRBD2. The germline V gene has CDR1 MNHEY and CDR2 SMNVEV (reference sequence). The V gene end was trimmed by 2 bases and the J gene end by 0 bases; junction bases not matched to a gene: 5. The CDR3 is 16 amino acids. CDR3 coding DNA: TGTGCCAGCAGTTTAAGGCTAGCGGAGAGCACAGATACGCAGTATTTT. Translating gives CASSLRLAESTDTQYF.

This clonotype appeared once. This rearrangement joins TRBV27 to TRBJ2-5; no definite D call. This CDR3 has 14 amino acids. Per germline, CDR1 MNHEY and CDR2 SMNVEV (reference sequence). Trimming took off 3 bases at V and 4 bases at J, with 12 bases between the two ends. CDR3 in DNA: TGTGCCAGCAGTTTTACAGCCATGGCAGAGACCCAGTACTTC. It yields the protein CASSFTAMAETQYF.

This clonotype came up once. This rearrangement joins TRBV5-6 to TRBJ1-1; D is perhaps TRBD1 (5 bases). The germline CDR1 and CDR2 sequences are SGHDT and YYEEEE. The CDR3 is made up of 11 amino acids. The V end was cut by 3 bases, the J end by 9 bases, with 9 bases between. This CDR3 is CASSSWDQAFF. DNA of the CDR3: TGTGCCAGCAGCTCCTGGGACCAAGCTTTCTTT.